The 32 T cell receptor beta chains reported below all come from one sample, sequenced in a study of blood T cell repertoires in COVID-19. TCRdb's copy holds only in-frame clones and misses some; the assay was immunoSEQ multiplex PCR. The sample includes around 380,000 clones, more than 75% of them seen just once. Material: PBMCs or T cells enriched from blood (not recorded which). These receptors were obtained from a young man who had recovered from COVID-19.

The chain carries TRBV5-6 and TRBJ2-7, with TRBD2 matching over 11 bases. The germline V gene encodes CDR1 SGHDT and CDR2 YYEEEE. The CDR3 is 13 amino acids. V lost 4 bases to trimming and J lost 7 bases; unmatched junction nucleotides: 4. The CDR3 spells CASSPRLAGEQYF. Here the CDR3 DNA reads TGTGCCAGCAGCCCGAGACTAGCGGGAGAGCAGTACTTC.

The gene calls are TRBV5-4 and TRBJ2-3, with 12 bases identical to TRBD2. CDR1 is SGHNT, CDR2 YYREEE, per germline (reference sequence). V dropped 4 bases and J dropped 3; count of bases not matched to a gene: 3. The CDR3 has 15 residues. DNA of the CDR3: TGTGCCAGCAGCCCTAGCGGGGGGGGTACAGATACGCAGTATTTT. It is translated as CASSPSGGGTDTQYF.

The chain combines TRBV11-2 with TRBJ2-5; a weak D match, TRBD1 (5 bases). V was pared by 4 bases and J by 5 bases, with 11 bases between. The CDR3 is made up of 13 amino acids. Germline V gene lookup returns CDR1 SGHAT and CDR2 FQNNGV. The CDR3 protein is CASSSGLRETQYF. The DNA for the CDR3 is TGTGCCAGCAGCTCAGGGCTCAGGGAGACCCAGTACTTC.

This clone has a single count. J is TRBJ2-5 and V is TRBV4-1, with 9 bases that match TRBD2. The germline gives CDR1 MGHRA, CDR2 YSYEKL. Losses at the gene ends were 1 base for V and 0 bases for J; bases not matched to a gene: 9. This CDR3 has 18 residues. CDR3 region: CASSQGVAGATYQETQYF. The DNA of the CDR3 is TGCGCCAGCAGCCAAGGGGTAGCGGGGGCCACGTACCAAGAGACCCAGTACTTC.

The V and J genes are TRBV5-1 and TRBJ2-1; TRBD2 matches 14 bases. V lost 2 bases, J lost 0 bases, and 4 bases stayed unmatched. The CDR3 spans 18 residues. Germline V gene data show CDR1 as SGHRS and CDR2 as YFSETQ. CDR3 in amino acids: CASSFGLAGGRSYNEQFF. CDR3 coding DNA: TGCGCCAGCAGCTTCGGACTAGCGGGGGGCCGCTCCTACAATGAGCAGTTCTTC.

V is TRBV6-5 and J is TRBJ1-6; 7 nucleotides line up with TRBD1. The CDR3 extends over 15 amino acids. V shed 6 bases and J 2 bases; nucleotides not matched to a gene: 4. Germline lookup yields CDR1 MNHEY and CDR2 SVGAGI. The CDR3 protein is CASSTGTAYNSPLHF. The CDR3 DNA reads as TGTGCCAGCAGCACCGGGACAGCCTATAATTCACCCCTCCACTTT.

The chain recombines TRBV5-6 with TRBJ2-1; D call uncertain. Germline V CDR1 and CDR2: SGHDT, YYEEEE. V gave up 0 bases and J gave up 10 bases, with 8 bases separating them. This CDR3 spans 12 amino acids. The CDR3 DNA reads as TGTGCCAGCAGCTTGGAGAGGATCGAGCAGTTCTTC. Its protein product is CASSLERIEQFF.

The chain carries TRBV4-3 and TRBJ1-5, with a tentative D call TRBD1 (6 bases). This CDR3 contains 14 residues. Trimming shortened V by 0 bases and J by 7 bases, and 10 bases separated the two germline ends. CDR1 is LGHNA and CDR2 is YSLEER in the germline V gene. CDR3 bases: TGCGCCAGCAGCCAAGACAGGGGCGGCCAGCCCCAGCATTTT. Translating gives CASSQDRGGQPQHF.

The CDR3 sequence: CASSQDSGTSRCGEQFF. The CDR3 coding sequence is TGTGCCAGCAGCCAAGATTCCGGGACATCGAGATGCGGTGAGCAGTTCTTC. This chain joins TRBV3-1 (or the pseudogene TRBV3-2) and TRBJ2-1; tentatively, D is TRBD1 (6 bases). The CDR3 spans 17 residues. Trimming removed 0 bases at V and 9 bases at J, with 21 bases between. In germline, CDR1 is LGHDT, CDR2 YNNKEL (reference sequence).

The chain has TRBV11-2 and TRBJ1-5, with 8 bases fitting TRBD1. The CDR3 extends over 15 amino acids. The V and J ends lost 5 bases and 4 bases, in that order; junction bases with no gene match: 7. CDR1 is SGHAT and CDR2 is FQNNGV in the germline V gene. The CDR3 reads CASSTRTGSNQPQHF. The CDR3 DNA reads as TGTGCCAGCAGCACCAGGACAGGGTCGAATCAGCCCCAGCATTTT.

J is TRBJ1-3 and V is TRBV2, with a possible D match to TRBD1 (5 bases). Germline V gives CDR1 SNHLY, CDR2 FYNNEI. V lost 4 bases to trimming and J lost 2 bases, with 15 bases between them. This CDR3 has 16 amino acids. The CDR3 spells CASSAGLAGTGNTIYF. DNA for the CDR3: TGTGCCAGCAGTGCCGGTCTGGCAGGGACTGGAAACACCATATATTTT.

This chain joins TRBV9 and TRBJ1-2; 9 nucleotides match TRBD1. Germline trimming cut 0 bases from V and 3 bases from J; bases unmatched to any gene: 9. Germline CDR1 is SGDLS and CDR2 is YYNGEE. This CDR3 spans 17 amino acids. CDR3 sequence reads: CASSVGDRAPTHYGYTF. CDR3 nucleotide sequence: TGTGCCAGCAGCGTAGGGGACAGGGCACCCACTCACTATGGCTACACCTTC.

The V gene is TRBV6-5, the J gene TRBJ2-7; D perhaps matches TRBD2 (5 bases). Germline CDR1 reads MNHEY; CDR2 reads SVGAGI. V dropped 0 bases and J dropped 4 bases, with 13 bases sitting between them. The CDR3 is 15 residues long. CDR3 protein: CASSYSAGMVYEQYF. The CDR3 DNA reads TGTGCCAGCAGTTACTCTGCGGGTATGGTTTACGAGCAGTACTTC.

The V gene is TRBV7-2, the J gene TRBJ2-7; possibly TRBD1 for D (7 bases). The CDR3 has 16 amino acids. Per the germline V gene, CDR1 is SGHTA and CDR2 is FQGNSA. V gave up 5 bases and J gave up 3 bases, with 20 bases separating them. CDR3 coding DNA: TGTGCCAGCAGCCCGAGGACAGGCGGGGACCTCTACGAGCAGTACTTC. This translates into CASSPRTGGDLYEQYF.

This clone has a handful of counts. This chain joins TRBV11-2 and TRBJ1-2; D unresolved. With 4 bases removed from V and 5 bases from J, the gap between germline ends came to 17 bases. This CDR3 comprises 15 residues. CDR1 is SGHAT, CDR2 FQNNGV, per germline. The CDR3: CASSSLGREVYGYTF. In DNA form, the CDR3 reads TGTGCCAGCAGCTCCCTAGGCAGAGAAGTATATGGCTACACCTTC.

The genes are TRBV27 and TRBJ1-2; D not certain. V dropped 3 bases and J dropped 0 bases, with 8 bases sitting between them. The length of the CDR3 is 14 residues. CDR1 MNHEY and CDR2 SMNVEV come from the germline V gene (reference sequence). In DNA, the CDR3 is TGTGCCAGCAGTTTGTTTCCGTCTAACTATGGCTACACCTTC. This encodes CASSLFPSNYGYTF.

This rearrangement joins TRBV7-9 to TRBJ2-4; weak D call: TRBD2 (6 bases). V lost 5 bases and J lost 11, with 16 bases in between. CDR1 is SEHNR and CDR2 is FQNEAQ in the germline V gene (reference sequence). CDR3 length: 13 amino acids. The CDR3 here is CASSLTSPGVQYF. The CDR3 DNA reads TGTGCCAGCAGCCTAACCTCCCCGGGGGTTCAGTACTTC.

V gene TRBV18 combines with J gene TRBJ2-7; D might be TRBD1 (6 bases). The germline V gene has CDR1 KGHSH and CDR2 LQKENI. This CDR3 spans 14 amino acids. Trimming removed 2 bases from V and 6 bases from J, with 14 bases in between. Here the CDR3 reads CASSPSGTRGEQYF. DNA for the CDR3: TGTGCCAGCTCACCATCCGGGACACGGGGCGAGCAGTACTTC.

Only a few counts were recorded for this clone. The chain has TRBV6-1 and TRBJ1-6; D is unresolved. In germline, CDR1 is MNHNS, CDR2 SASEGT. Trimming left V 1 base short and J 0 bases short, with 16 bases between. The CDR3 contains 19 residues. This CDR3 is CASSEGVPDWSSYNSPLHF. The CDR3 DNA follows: TGTGCCAGCAGTGAAGGGGTCCCGGATTGGAGCTCCTATAATTCACCCCTCCACTTT.

This chain joins TRBV19 and TRBJ1-5; tentatively, D is TRBD1 (6 bases). Germline lookup yields CDR1 LNHDA and CDR2 SQIVND (reference sequence). The CDR3 has 15 residues. Trimming took 6 bases from V and 6 from J, leaving 18 bases between them. CDR3 in DNA: TGTGCCAGTAGAGAGGGGGGGACCCTATCTCAGCCCCAGCATTTT. This translates into CASREGGTLSQPQHF.

The rearrangement joins TRBV7-8 to TRBJ1-5, with 7 bases aligning to TRBD1. V lost 5 bases, J lost 7 bases, and 2 bases stayed unmatched. The CDR3 is 12 residues long. Germline-derived CDR1 and CDR2 are SGHVS and FQNEAQ. In DNA, the CDR3 is TGTGCCAGCAGCCAGGGGGGGCAGCCCCAGCATTTT. Amino acid sequence: CASSQGGQPQHF. Supplemented by reference TRBV7-8 and TRBJ1-5, the full variable domain reads GAGVSQSPRYKVAKRGQDVALRCDPISGHVSLFWYQQALGQGPEFLTYFQNEAQLDKSGLPSDRFFAERPEGSVSTLKIQRTQQEDSAVYLCASSQGGQPQHFGDGTRLSIL.

The chain joins TRBV19 to TRBJ2-3, with TRBD2 as a possible D gene (6 bases). Between the trimmed V and J ends, which lost 3 bases and 6 bases, there was a span of 22 bases. The CDR3 has 17 amino acids. Germline CDR1 reads LNHDA; CDR2 reads SQIVND (reference sequence). The CDR3 spells CASSIAAGTPGRDTQYF. In nucleotides, the CDR3 is TGTGCCAGTAGTATCGCGGCGGGGACGCCGGGAAGGGATACGCAGTATTTT.

The J gene is TRBJ1-6, the V gene TRBV19; unclear D gene. The CDR3 totals 13 residues. Germline CDR1 is LNHDA and CDR2 is SQIVND (reference sequence). The V end was cut by 5 bases, the J end by 5 bases, with 7 bases between. Written as DNA, the CDR3 is TGTGCCAGTAGTCGTCAGGATAATTCACCCCTCCACTTT. This translates into CASSRQDNSPLHF.

This clone was seen only once. This chain links TRBV4-3 with TRBJ1-2; D remains unclear. The V end lost 4 bases, the J end lost 4 bases, and 13 bases lay between the germline ends. The CDR3 length is 14 residues. Germline values: CDR1 LGHNA, CDR2 YSLEER. The CDR3 DNA is TGCGCCAGCAGCCGTCACGGGGTAGGCTATGGCTACACCTTC. It yields the protein CASSRHGVGYGYTF.

This chain links TRBV7-9 with TRBJ1-5; a possible D gene is TRBD1 (5 bases). Per the germline V gene, CDR1 is SEHNR and CDR2 is FQNEAQ (reference sequence). V dropped 1 base and J dropped 4 bases, with 11 bases sitting between them. This CDR3 has 15 residues. The CDR3 is CASSLVGRVNQPQHF. Here the CDR3 DNA reads TGTGCCAGCAGCTTAGTAGGCAGGGTGAATCAGCCCCAGCATTTT.

This chain joins TRBV9 and TRBJ2-2; 8 bases map to TRBD2. The trim removed 4 bases at V and 4 bases at J, leaving 6 bases unmatched. The CDR3 is 15 residues long. Germline CDR1 and CDR2: SGDLS and YYNGEE. CDR3 sequence reads: CASSPRTSFTGELFF. As DNA, the CDR3 is TGTGCCAGCAGCCCACGGACTAGCTTCACCGGGGAGCTGTTTTTT.

The chain recombines TRBV19 with TRBJ2-3; no clear D. The germline gives CDR1 LNHDA, CDR2 SQIVND (reference sequence). Trimming stripped 1 base from V and 3 bases from J, with 2 bases between. The CDR3 covers 12 residues. CDR3 amino acids: CASSIATDTQYF. The CDR3 region has the DNA TGTGCCAGTAGTATAGCGACAGATACGCAGTATTTT.

The chain couples TRBV5-4 to TRBJ1-1; D is unresolved. V lost 4 bases and J 1 base, leaving 14 bases between the germline ends. There are 15 residues in the CDR3. Germline-derived CDR1 and CDR2 are SGHNT and YYREEE (reference sequence). DNA of the CDR3: TGTGCCAGCAGCCCTCCTCAAAGCCAGAACACTGAAGCTTTCTTT. Its protein is CASSPPQSQNTEAFF.

DNA for the CDR3: TGTGCCAGCAGCGTAGGGGAGGGGACATGGGATTCACCCCTCCACTTT. It yields the protein CASSVGEGTWDSPLHF. The gene calls are TRBV9 and TRBJ1-6; perhaps TRBD1 as D (6 bases). CDR3 length: 16 residues. V was shortened by 0 bases and J by 8 bases, with 15 bases between the two germline ends. Germline CDR1 and CDR2: SGDLS and YYNGEE.

In this sample, this clone turned up a few times. The CDR3 loop reads CASSLDRGSNQPQHF. CDR3 nucleotides: TGTGCCAGCAGCTTAGACAGGGGTAGCAATCAGCCCCAGCATTTT. The chain combines TRBV5-4 with TRBJ1-5, with 8 bases that match TRBD1. The germline V gene has CDR1 SGHNT and CDR2 YYREEE (reference sequence). The V segment lost 2 bases and the J segment 0 bases; nucleotides outside the gene matches: 1. The CDR3 has 15 amino acids.

The chain employs TRBV6-1 and TRBJ1-5; TRBD1 aligns across 9 bases. The germline V gene has CDR1 MNHNS and CDR2 SASEGT. The CDR3 is 13 amino acids. V gave up 5 bases and J gave up 7 bases; unmatched junction bases: 3. The CDR3 DNA is TGTGCCAGCAGTTCACAGGGGGCGCAGCCCCAGCATTTT. Protein: CASSSQGAQPQHF.

CDR3 in amino acids: CASSSTQRGAQETQYF. CDR3 DNA: TGTGCCAGCAGCTCCACCCAGCGGGGGGCCCAGGAGACCCAGTACTTC. J is TRBJ2-5 and V is TRBV5-4; 9 nucleotides agree with TRBD2. V gave up 3 bases and J gave up 5 bases; unmatched junction bases: 11. CDR1 and CDR2 from the germline V gene are SGHNT and YYREEE (reference sequence). The CDR3 consists of 16 residues. Full variable domain (rest looked up from reference TRBV5-4 and TRBJ2-5): ETGVTQSPTHLIKTRGQQVTLRCSSQSGHNTVSWYQQALGQGPQFIFQYYREEENGRGNFPPRFSGLQFPNYSSELNVNALELDDSALYLCASSSTQRGAQETQYFGPGTRLLVL.